This entry describes one TCR beta chain. In this sample, this clonotype turned up a few times. Its antigen target is currently unknown. No much larger clonotype is one base removed from it; base qualities were not supplied. The data are from a study of T cells in Graves' hyperthyroidism and ophthalmopathy (dated by TCRdb to 2018 to 2020). A note on the overall study: Peripheral blood was collected at initial diagnosis, before any treatment. A discovery cohort of about 100 patients, approximately 44 with Graves' ophthalmopathy and 55 to 60 with stable Graves' hyperthyroidism, was used to find distinguishing TCR V-J signatures. An independent validation cohort of about 20 hyperthyroidism patients and over 15 patients who later progressed to ophthalmopathy tested prospective prediction of ophthalmopathy. The roughly 90 discovery patients were divided at random into training and test sets in a 7:3 ratio. In addition, the study compared T-cell repertoires in thyroid tissue and in blood from about six Graves' hyperthyroidism patients. After blood sampling, hyperthyroidism patients were treated with methimazole at a starting dose of 30 mg daily, and ophthalmopathy patients were treated with high-dose intravenous methylprednisolone. The paper describes TCR Vbeta CDR3 sequencing of 140 or so peripheral blood samples, made up of about 40 ophthalmopathy patients, some 80 hyperthyroidism patients and 17 progressor patients. The study at large found these results: Blood samples also contained most of the expanded thyroid clonotypes (frequency above 0.001), which suggests that blood repertoires may reflect thyroid immune responses. During validation, the model predicted progression to ophthalmopathy a median of approximately 6 months ahead of onset, with approximately 71% sensitivity and about 75% specificity. Sample size was not statistically predetermined, and investigators were not blinded to group allocation. Ophthalmopathy was separated from stable hyperthyroidism by a 13 V-J signature model, with around 90% sensitivity and roughly 84% specificity obtained in cross-validation and 80%/75% obtained in testing.

The TCR beta CDR3 regions were amplified from the RNA transcripts. A first-round RT-PCR of the TCR CDR3 used the HTBI primer set with the Qiagen OneStep RT-PCR kit. The libraries were constructed in a second round of multiplex PCR and then size-selected and purified. The libraries were sequenced on an Illumina HiSeq2000 using paired-end 100 bp reads. The paper's data handling went like this. SOAPnuke was used to process the raw data, with reads discarded if the reads contained adapters or uncalled bases, had a mean Phred below 15, or lacked an exact constant-primer or identifier match. High-quality paired reads were merged using COPE v1.2.5, and each unique nucleotide sequence was defined as a clonotype. MiTCR v1.1 was used to align the clonotypes against IMGT TRBV, TRBD and TRBJ reference segments. The analysis was restricted to V-J combinations with a frequency above 0.0001, which together covered 99% to 99.2% of the repertoires. A TCS score was defined as the ratio between F50 (clonal expansion) and ExV (chaos), using BLOSUM62-based TCRdist between CDR3 peptides within each V-J. Welch's t-statistics and random forest reduced roughly 530 V-J features to some 14, which were used in a naive Bayes classifier (R e1071). TCRdb reprocessing: public reads trimmed at Q25 with fastp, clones called with MiXCR, in-frame beta chains kept. For every CDR3 protein sequence, its rows merge into one entry that carries the most common genes and DNA. Here the V and J calls rest on TCRdb's processing, not on the authors' analysis. In this sample the table shows around 520,000 distinct CDR3 sequences, about 15% of which occur a single time. 11% to 15% of the sample is taken by the ten largest.

The germline ends are 15 bases apart after V is trimmed by 4 bases and J by 7 bases. The germline V gene sets CDR1 to SGHRS and CDR2 to YFSETQ. Taken from cysteine to phenylalanine, the CDR3 has 14 residues. Left in the record is the CDR3 DNA by itself, 42 bases read in frame from the first base. Stable Graves' hyperthyroidism was defined as no progression to ophthalmopathy during 18 months of follow-up. Hyperthyroidism patients were newly diagnosed, had a disease duration of under 2 months, and were aged 18 to 65 years. Patients with uncontrolled infections, other autoimmune diseases, pregnancy or lactation were excluded. Clinical symptoms, serum thyroxine and TRAb, thyroid ultrasound, and orbital computed tomography formed the basis for the diagnoses. Ficoll-Paque density gradient centrifugation was used to isolate PBMCs from about 9 ml of fresh peripheral blood. Total RNA was extracted with Trizol reagent, and quality was checked on an Agilent 2100 Bioanalyzer.

The sample comprised blood. This chain joins TRBV5-1 to TRBJ2-1; TRBD1 is perhaps the D gene, given 5 matching bases. The receptor comes from a woman aged 40 to 49 with Graves' hyperthyroidism. The base sequence is TGCGCCAGCAGCCCCCAGGGCCTGTCGAATGAGCAGTTCTTC. Its translation reads: CASSPQGLSNEQFF.